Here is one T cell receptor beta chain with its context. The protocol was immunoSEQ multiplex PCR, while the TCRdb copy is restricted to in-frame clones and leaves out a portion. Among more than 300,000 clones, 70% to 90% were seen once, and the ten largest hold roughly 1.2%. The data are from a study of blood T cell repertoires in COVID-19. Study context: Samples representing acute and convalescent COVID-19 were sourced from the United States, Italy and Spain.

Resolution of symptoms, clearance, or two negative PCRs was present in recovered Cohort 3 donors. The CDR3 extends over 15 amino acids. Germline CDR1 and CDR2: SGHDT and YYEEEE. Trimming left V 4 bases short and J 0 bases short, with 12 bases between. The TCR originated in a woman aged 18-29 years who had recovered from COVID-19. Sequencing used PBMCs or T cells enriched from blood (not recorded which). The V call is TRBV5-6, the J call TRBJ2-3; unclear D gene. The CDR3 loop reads CASSPVGASTDTQYF. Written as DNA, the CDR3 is TGTGCCAGCAGCCCGGTTGGAGCCAGCACAGATACGCAGTATTTT.